The 3 T cell receptor beta chains below come from one sample, sequenced in a study of blood T cell repertoires in COVID-19. The data were produced by immunoSEQ multiplex PCR, yet TCRdb's version contains in-frame clones alone and is incomplete. This sample yields approximately 300,000 clones, of which nearly 90% are seen a single time; around 0.98% belongs to the top ten. The sequenced material came from peripheral blood. All receptors come from a woman between 40 and 50 years old with COVID-19, enrolled during active disease.

This chain uses TRBV27 with TRBJ1-4, with a possible D match to TRBD1 (6 bases). The CDR3 runs 15 residues. The V and J ends lost 2 bases and 4 bases respectively, with 11 bases between them. Germline assignment: CDR1 MNHEY and CDR2 SMNVEV (reference sequence). This CDR3 is CASSLISRGNEKLFF. In DNA form, the CDR3 reads TGTGCCAGCAGTTTAATTTCCAGGGGTAATGAAAAACTGTTTTTT. The entire variable domain, with the rest obtained from reference TRBV27 and TRBJ1-4, is as follows: EAQVTQNPRYLITVTGKKLTVTCSQNMNHEYMSWYRQDPGLGLRQIYYSMNVEVTDKGDVPEGYKVSRKEKRNFPLILESPSPNQTSLYFCASSLISRGNEKLFFGSGTQLSVL.

V gene TRBV7-3 combines with J gene TRBJ2-2; D possibly corresponds to TRBD2 (6 bases). The CDR3 runs 14 residues. Germline assignment: CDR1 SGHTA and CDR2 FQGTGA. V shed 5 bases and J shed 1 base, with 8 bases lying between them. Here the CDR3 DNA reads TGTGCCAGCAGCGCCGGGAGGAACACCGGGGAGCTGTTTTTT. Protein product: CASSAGRNTGELFF.

V is TRBV4-3 and J is TRBJ2-3; 9 bases are a match to TRBD2. Germline lookup yields CDR1 LGHNA and CDR2 YSLEER. J lost 0 bases, V lost 3 bases, and 10 bases had no gene match. CDR3 length: 18 residues. The CDR3 sequence: CASSQGAIAGVSTDTQYF. The CDR3 DNA reads as TGCGCCAGCAGCCAGGGGGCCATAGCGGGAGTGAGCACAGATACGCAGTATTTT.